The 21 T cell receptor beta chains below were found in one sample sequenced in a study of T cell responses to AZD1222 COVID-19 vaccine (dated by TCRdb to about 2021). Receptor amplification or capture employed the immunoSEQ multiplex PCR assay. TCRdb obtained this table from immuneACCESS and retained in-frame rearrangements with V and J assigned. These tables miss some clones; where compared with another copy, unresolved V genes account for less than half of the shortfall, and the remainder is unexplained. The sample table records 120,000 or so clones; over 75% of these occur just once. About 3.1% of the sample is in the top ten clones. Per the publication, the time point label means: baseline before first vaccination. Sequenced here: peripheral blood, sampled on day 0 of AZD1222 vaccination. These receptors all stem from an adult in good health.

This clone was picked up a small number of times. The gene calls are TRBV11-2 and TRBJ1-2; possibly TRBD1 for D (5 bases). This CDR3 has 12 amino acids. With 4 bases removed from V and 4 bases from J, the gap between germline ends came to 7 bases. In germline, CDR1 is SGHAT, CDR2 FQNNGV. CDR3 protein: CASSSGAYGYTF. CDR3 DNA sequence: TGTGCCAGCAGCTCCGGGGCCTATGGCTACACCTTC.

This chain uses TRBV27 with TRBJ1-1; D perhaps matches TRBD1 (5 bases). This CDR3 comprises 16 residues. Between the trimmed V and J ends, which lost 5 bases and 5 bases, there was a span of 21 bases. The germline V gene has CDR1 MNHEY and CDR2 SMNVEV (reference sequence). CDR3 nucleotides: TGTGCCAGCAGTCCGTCCGGGGGAAACCTAGGGACTGAAGCTTTCTTT. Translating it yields CASSPSGGNLGTEAFF.

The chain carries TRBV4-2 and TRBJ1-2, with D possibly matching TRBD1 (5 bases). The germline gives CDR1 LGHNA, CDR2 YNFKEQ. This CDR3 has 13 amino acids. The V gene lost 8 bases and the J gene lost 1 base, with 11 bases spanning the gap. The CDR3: CASGAGYNYGYTF. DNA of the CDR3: TGTGCCAGCGGGGCAGGATATAACTATGGCTACACCTTC.

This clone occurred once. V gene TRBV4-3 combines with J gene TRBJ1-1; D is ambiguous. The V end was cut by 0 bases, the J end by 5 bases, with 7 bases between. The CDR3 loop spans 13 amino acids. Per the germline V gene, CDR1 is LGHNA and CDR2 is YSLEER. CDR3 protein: CASSQEGRTEAFF. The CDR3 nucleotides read TGCGCCAGCAGCCAAGAGGGGAGGACTGAAGCTTTCTTT.

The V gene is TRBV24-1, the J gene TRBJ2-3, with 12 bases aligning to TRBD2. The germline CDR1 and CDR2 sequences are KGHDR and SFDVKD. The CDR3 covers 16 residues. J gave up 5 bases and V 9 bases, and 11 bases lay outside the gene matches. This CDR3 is CATGSSSGGAGDTQYF. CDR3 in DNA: TGTGCCACCGGTTCCTCTAGCGGGGGGGCCGGAGATACGCAGTATTTT.

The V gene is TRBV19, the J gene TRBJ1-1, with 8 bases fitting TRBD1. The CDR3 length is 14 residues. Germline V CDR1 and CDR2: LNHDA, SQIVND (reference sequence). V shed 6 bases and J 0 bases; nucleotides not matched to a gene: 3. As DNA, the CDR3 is TGTGCCAGTAGCACCAGGGGGCTGAACACTGAAGCTTTCTTT. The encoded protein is CASSTRGLNTEAFF.

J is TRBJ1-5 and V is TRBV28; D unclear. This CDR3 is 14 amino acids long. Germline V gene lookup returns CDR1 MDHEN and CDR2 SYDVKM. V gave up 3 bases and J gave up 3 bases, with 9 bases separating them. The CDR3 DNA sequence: TGTGCCAGCAGTTTTGGGCAGCCCAATCAGCCCCAGCATTTT. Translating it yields CASSFGQPNQPQHF.

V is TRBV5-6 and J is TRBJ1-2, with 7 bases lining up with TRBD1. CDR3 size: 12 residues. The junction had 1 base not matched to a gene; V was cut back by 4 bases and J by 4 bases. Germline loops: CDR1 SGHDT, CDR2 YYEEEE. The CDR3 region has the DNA TGTGCCAGCAGCCGGGACAGCTATGGCTACACCTTC. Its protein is CASSRDSYGYTF.

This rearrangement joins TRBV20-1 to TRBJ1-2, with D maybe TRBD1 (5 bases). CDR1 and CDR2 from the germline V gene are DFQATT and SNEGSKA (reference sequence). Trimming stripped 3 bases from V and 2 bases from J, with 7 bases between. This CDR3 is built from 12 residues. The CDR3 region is CSASKGNYGYTF. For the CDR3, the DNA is TGCAGTGCTAGTAAGGGGAACTATGGCTACACCTTC.

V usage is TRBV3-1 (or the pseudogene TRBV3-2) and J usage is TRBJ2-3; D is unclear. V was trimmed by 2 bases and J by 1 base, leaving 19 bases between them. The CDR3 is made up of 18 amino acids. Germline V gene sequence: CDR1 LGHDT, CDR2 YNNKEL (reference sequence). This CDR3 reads CASSQLGRPDPRTDTQYF. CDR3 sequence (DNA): TGTGCCAGCAGCCAATTAGGCAGGCCCGACCCCCGCACAGATACGCAGTATTTT.

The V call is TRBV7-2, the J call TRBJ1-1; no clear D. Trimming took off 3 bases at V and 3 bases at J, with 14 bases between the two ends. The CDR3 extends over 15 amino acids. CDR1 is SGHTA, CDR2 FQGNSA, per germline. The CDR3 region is CASSFDTGVDTEAFF. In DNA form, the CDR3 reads TGTGCCAGCAGCTTTGATACCGGGGTGGACACTGAAGCTTTCTTT.

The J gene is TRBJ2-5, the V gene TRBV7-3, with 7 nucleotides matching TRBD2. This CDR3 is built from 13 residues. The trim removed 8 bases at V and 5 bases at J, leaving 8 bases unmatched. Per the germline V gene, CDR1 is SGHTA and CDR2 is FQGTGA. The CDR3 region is CASPIELAETQYF. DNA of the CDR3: TGTGCCAGCCCCATTGAACTAGCGGAGACCCAGTACTTC.

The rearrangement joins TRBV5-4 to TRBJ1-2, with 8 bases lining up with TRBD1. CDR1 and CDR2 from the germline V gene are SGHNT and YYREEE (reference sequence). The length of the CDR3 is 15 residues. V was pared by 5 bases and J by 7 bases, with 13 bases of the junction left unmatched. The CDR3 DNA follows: TGTGCCAGCAGTCCAGGGGGCTTGCCCCTCGGTGGCTACACCTTC. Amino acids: CASSPGGLPLGGYTF.

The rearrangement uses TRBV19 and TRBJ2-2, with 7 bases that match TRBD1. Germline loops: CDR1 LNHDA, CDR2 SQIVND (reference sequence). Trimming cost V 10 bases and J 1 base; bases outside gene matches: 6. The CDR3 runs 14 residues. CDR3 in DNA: TGTGCCACCCGGACAGGAGAGAACACCGGGGAGCTGTTTTTT. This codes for CATRTGENTGELFF.

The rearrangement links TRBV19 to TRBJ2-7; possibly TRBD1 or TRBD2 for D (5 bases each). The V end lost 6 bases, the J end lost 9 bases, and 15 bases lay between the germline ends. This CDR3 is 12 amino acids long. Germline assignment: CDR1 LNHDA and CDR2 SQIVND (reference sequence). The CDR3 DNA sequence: TGTGCCAGTAGGGGGACCCAGGGTGTGCAGTACTTC. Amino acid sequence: CASRGTQGVQYF. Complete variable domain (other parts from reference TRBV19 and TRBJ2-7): DGGITQSPKYLFRKEGQNVTLSCEQNLNHDAMYWYRQDPGQGLRLIYYSQIVNDFQKGDIAEGYSVSREKKESFPLTVTSAQKNPTAFYLCASRGTQGVQYFGPGTRLTVT.

The CDR3 reads CASSLSALRATNEKLFF. CDR3 coding DNA: TGTGCCAGCAGTTTATCGGCCCTTCGTGCAACTAATGAAAAACTGTTTTTT. The rearrangement links TRBV27 to TRBJ1-4; the D is unclear. V lost 0 bases to trimming and J lost 0 bases, with 11 bases between them. CDR3 length: 17 residues. CDR1 is MNHEY and CDR2 is SMNVEV in the germline V gene (reference sequence).

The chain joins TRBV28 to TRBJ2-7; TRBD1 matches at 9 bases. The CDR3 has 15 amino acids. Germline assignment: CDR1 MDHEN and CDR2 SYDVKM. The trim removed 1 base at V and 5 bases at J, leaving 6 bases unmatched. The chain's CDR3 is CASSLSGTGFHEQYF. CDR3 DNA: TGTGCCAGCAGTTTATCAGGGACAGGGTTCCACGAGCAGTACTTC.

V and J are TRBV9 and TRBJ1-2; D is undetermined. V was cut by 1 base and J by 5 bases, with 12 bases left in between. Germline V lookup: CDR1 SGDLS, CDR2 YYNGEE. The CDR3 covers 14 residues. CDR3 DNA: TGTGCCAGCAGCGTAAACCCCAATCAGTATGGCTACACCTTC. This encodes CASSVNPNQYGYTF. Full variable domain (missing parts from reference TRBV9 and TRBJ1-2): DSGVTQTPKHLITATGQRVTLRCSPRSGDLSVYWYQQSLDQGLQFLIQYYNGEERAKGNILERFSAQQFPDLHSELNLSSLELGDSALYFCASSVNPNQYGYTFGSGTRLTVV.

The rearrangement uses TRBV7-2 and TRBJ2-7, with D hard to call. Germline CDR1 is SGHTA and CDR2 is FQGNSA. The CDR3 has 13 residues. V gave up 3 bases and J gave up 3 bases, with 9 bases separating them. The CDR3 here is CASSLVISYEQYF. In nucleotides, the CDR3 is TGTGCCAGCAGCTTGGTTATCAGCTACGAGCAGTACTTC.

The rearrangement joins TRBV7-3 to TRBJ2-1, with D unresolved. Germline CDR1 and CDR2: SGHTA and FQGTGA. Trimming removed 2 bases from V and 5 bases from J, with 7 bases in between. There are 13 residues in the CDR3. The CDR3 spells CASSLSRDNEQFF. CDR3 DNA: TGTGCCAGCAGCTTATCACGGGACAATGAGCAGTTCTTC.

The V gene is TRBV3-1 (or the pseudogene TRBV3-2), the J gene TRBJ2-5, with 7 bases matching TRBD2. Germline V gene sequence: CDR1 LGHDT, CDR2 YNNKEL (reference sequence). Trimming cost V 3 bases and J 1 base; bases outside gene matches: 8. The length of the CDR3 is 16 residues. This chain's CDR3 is CASSHGPAGVQETQYF. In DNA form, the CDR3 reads TGTGCCAGCAGCCACGGTCCGGCGGGGGTCCAAGAGACCCAGTACTTC.